This T cell receptor (beta chain) emerged from a study of blood T cell repertoires in COVID-19. From germline, CDR1 is SGHTA and CDR2 FQGNSA. Trimming cost V 0 bases and J 4 bases, with 12 bases left between them. The CDR3 length is 15 residues. Assay used: immunoSEQ multiplex PCR; TCRdb lists only in-frame clones, some missing. The sample includes about 290,000 clones, around 90% of them seen just once. This TCR was sampled from a woman in her thirties or forties who had recovered from COVID-19. Sequenced sample: PBMCs or T cells enriched from blood (not recorded which). This chain uses TRBV7-2 with TRBJ1-2; no clear D gene. For the CDR3, the DNA is TGTGCCAGCAGCTTAGCGGGCGGGGTAGGCTATGGCTACACCTTC. This translates into CASSLAGGVGYGYTF.